These T cell receptor beta chains were read from a single sample in a study of shared clonotypes between healthy human individuals. This table comes from immunoSEQ multiplex PCR, and its TCRdb copy is limited to in-frame clones, with some not included. The repertoire holds a few million clones, with just over 90% as singletons. Sequenced input: naive CD4+ T cells sorted from blood. The origin of the receptors is a man younger than 30 in good health. Each CDR3 is given with its conserved first and last residue. The D gene is left open where the match is weak. Not every row has a clone size; where given, it reads once, few, many or a size class.

V gene	J gene	clone size	D gene	CDR3 DNA	CDR3 protein
TRBV4-1	TRBJ2-5	NA	NA	TGCGCCAGCAGCGTTGGCTTGCAAGAGACCCAGTACTTC	CASSVGLQETQYF
TRBV4-1	TRBJ2-3	NA	NA	TGCGCCAGCAGCCAAGTAGGGCTAGCGACAGATACGCAGTATTTT	CASSQVGLATDTQYF
TRBV5-1	TRBJ1-1	NA	NA	TGCGCCAGCAGCTTCCTCGCCTCCCGACAGGTTAGCACTGAAGCTTTCTTT	CASSFLASRQVSTEAFF
TRBV6-1	TRBJ1-1	NA	NA	TGTGCCAGCAGTGAACGTCTTCAGGGCAGGCCTGAAGCTTTCTTT	CASSERLQGRPEAFF
TRBV4-1	TRBJ2-7	NA	NA	TGCGCCAGCAGCCAAGTGGCAGGGGGAGGGGTGCAGTACTTC	CASSQVAGGGVQYF
TRBV28	TRBJ1-1	NA	NA	TGTGCCAGCAGGGGGTACCGGGAAGCTTTCTTT	CASRGYREAFF
TRBV10-1	TRBJ2-3	NA	NA	TGCGCCAGCAGCGTCGCCGGAGTTAATACGCAGTATTTT	CASSVAGVNTQYF
TRBV5-1	TRBJ2-7	NA	TRBD2	TGCGCCAGCAGCTCTAGCGGGGGACCTTACGAGCAGTACTTC	CASSSSGGPYEQYF
TRBV27	TRBJ1-6	NA	NA	TGTGCCAGCGCGCGCGGGGGGGCGGGAAGTTCACCCCTCCACTTT	CASARGGAGSSPLHF
TRBV5-1	TRBJ2-3	NA	NA	TGCGCCAGCGGCCGGGGGCAGAGCACAGATACGCAGTATTTT	CASGRGQSTDTQYF
TRBV27	TRBJ1-1	NA	NA	TGTGCCAGCAGTTCATTGGCACGGGGGGCGCGCACTGAAGCTTTCTTT	CASSSLARGARTEAFF
TRBV6-1	TRBJ2-6	NA	NA	TGTGCCGGCGACACAGGCTCGGGGGCCAACGTCCTGACTTTC	CAGDTGSGANVLTF
TRBV11-2	TRBJ1-1	NA	NA	TGTGCCAGCAGCTTCCTTAGTGGGGGCAACACTGAAGCTTTCTTT	CASSFLSGGNTEAFF
TRBV5-1	TRBJ1-4	NA	TRBD1	TGCGCCAGCAGCACAGGGGGCGCATCGGTTGGTGAAAAACTGTTTTTT	CASSTGGASVGEKLFF
TRBV5-5	TRBJ1-5	NA	NA	TGTGCCAGCAGCTTGGAGGGGGGACCTAATCAGCCCCAGCATTTT	CASSLEGGPNQPQHF
TRBV7-3	TRBJ1-5	NA	NA	TGTGCCAGCAGCTTGGGGGGCACCGCTTCTCAGCCCCAGCATTTT	CASSLGGTASQPQHF
TRBV6-1	TRBJ1-2	NA	TRBD1	TGTGCCAGCCGTGAAGACGGAGGGGGCAGGCCGTATGGCTACACCTTC	CASREDGGGRPYGYTF
TRBV4-1	TRBJ2-5	NA	NA	TGCGCCAGCAGCCAACTGGGACTCTTCTATCAAGAGACCCAGTACTTC	CASSQLGLFYQETQYF
TRBV6-5	TRBJ2-3	NA	TRBD1	TGTGCCAGCAGTTACTCCCACAGGGGTGGAACAGATACGCAGTATTTT	CASSYSHRGGTDTQYF
TRBV25-1	TRBJ2-6	NA	NA	TGTGCCAGCAGTGAATATAATGGCGCCAACGTCCTGACTTTC	CASSEYNGANVLTF
TRBV7-9	TRBJ1-4	NA	TRBD1	TGTGCCAGCCAACAGGGGACTAATGAAAAACTGTTTTTT	CASQQGTNEKLFF
TRBV5-8	TRBJ1-4	NA	NA	TGTGCCAGCAGTCCAGGGACTGTCGAAAAACTGTTTTTT	CASSPGTVEKLFF
TRBV5-1	TRBJ2-7	once	TRBD1	TGCGCCAGCAGCTCACTGGGACAGGGGGCTCACGAGCAGTACTTC	CASSSLGQGAHEQYF
TRBV7-2	TRBJ1-1	NA	NA	TGTGCCAGCAGCCAGCAGGAGAACACTGAAGCTTTCTTT	CASSQQENTEAFF
TRBV6-6	TRBJ2-1	NA	TRBD1	TGTGCCAGCAGTACACGTGGGACAGGGTACGGTGAGCAGTTCTTC	CASSTRGTGYGEQFF